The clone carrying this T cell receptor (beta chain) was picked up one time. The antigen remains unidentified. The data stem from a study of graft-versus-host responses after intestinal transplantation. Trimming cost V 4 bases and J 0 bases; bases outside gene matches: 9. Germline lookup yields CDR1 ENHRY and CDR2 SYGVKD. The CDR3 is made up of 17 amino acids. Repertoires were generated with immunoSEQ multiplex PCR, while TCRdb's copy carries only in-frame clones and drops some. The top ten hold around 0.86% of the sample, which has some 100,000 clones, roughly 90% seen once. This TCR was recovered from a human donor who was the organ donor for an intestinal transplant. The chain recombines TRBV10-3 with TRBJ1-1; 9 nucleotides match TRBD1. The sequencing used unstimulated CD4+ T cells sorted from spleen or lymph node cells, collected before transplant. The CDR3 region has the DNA TGTGCCATCAGTGTGCTATTGGGACAGGGCGTGAACACTGAAGCTTTCTTT. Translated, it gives CAISVLLGQGVNTEAFF.